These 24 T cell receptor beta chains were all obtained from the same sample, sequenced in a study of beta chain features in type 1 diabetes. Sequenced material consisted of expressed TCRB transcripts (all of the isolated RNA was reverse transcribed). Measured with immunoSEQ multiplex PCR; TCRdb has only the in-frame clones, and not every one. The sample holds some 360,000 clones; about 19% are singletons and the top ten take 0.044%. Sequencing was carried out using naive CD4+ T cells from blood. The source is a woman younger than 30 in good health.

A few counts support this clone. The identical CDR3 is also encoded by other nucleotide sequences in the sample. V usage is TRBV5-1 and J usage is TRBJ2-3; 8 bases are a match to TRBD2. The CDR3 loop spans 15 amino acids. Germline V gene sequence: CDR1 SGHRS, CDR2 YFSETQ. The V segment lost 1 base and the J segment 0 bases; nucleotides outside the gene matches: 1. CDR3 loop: CASSLTGGSTDTQYF. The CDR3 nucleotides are TGCGCCAGCAGCTTGACGGGGGGGAGCACAGATACGCAGTATTTT.

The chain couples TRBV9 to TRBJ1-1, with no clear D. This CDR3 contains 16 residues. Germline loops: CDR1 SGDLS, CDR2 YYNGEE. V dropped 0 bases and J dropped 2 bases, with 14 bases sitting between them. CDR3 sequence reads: CASSVGPHLANTEAFF. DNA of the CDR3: TGTGCCAGCAGCGTAGGACCGCACTTAGCAAACACTGAAGCTTTCTTT.

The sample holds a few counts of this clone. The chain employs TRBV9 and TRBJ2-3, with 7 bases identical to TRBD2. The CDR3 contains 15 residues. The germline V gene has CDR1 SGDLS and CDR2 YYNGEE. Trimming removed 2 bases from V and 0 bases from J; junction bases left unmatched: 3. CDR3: CASSVYSGSTDTQYF. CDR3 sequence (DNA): TGTGCCAGCAGCGTGTATAGCGGGAGCACAGATACGCAGTATTTT. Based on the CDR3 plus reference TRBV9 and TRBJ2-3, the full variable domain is DSGVTQTPKHLITATGQRVTLRCSPRSGDLSVYWYQQSLDQGLQFLIQYYNGEERAKGNILERFSAQQFPDLHSELNLSSLELGDSALYFCASSVYSGSTDTQYFGPGTRLTVL.

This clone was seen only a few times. CDR3 amino acids: CASSPRQTTDTQYF. The CDR3 coding sequence is TGTGCCAGCTCACCCCGACAGACCACAGATACGCAGTATTTT. This chain joins TRBV18 and TRBJ2-3; D perhaps matches TRBD1 (5 bases). The V end lost 3 bases, the J end lost 2 bases, and 9 bases lay between the germline ends. Germline assignment: CDR1 KGHSH and CDR2 LQKENI. The CDR3 runs to 14 residues.

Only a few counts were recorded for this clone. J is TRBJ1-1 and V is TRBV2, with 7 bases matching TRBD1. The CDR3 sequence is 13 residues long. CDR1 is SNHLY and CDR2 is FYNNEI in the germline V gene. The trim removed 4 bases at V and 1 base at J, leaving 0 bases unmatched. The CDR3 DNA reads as TGTGCCAGCAGTGGGGACAGGAACACTGAAGCTTTCTTT. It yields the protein CASSGDRNTEAFF.

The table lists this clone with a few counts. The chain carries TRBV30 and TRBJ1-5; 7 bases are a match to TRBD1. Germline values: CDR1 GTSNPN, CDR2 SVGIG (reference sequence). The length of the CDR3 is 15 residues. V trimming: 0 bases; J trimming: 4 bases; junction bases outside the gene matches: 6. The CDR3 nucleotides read TGTGCCTGGAGTGTAAGGGTACAGGGGAATCAGCCCCAGCATTTT. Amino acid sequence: CAWSVRVQGNQPQHF. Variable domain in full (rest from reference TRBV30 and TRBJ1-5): SQTIHQWPATLVQPVGSPLSLECTVEGTSNPNLYWYRQAAGRGLQLLFYSVGIGQISSEVPQNLSASRPQDRQFILSSKKLLLSDSGFYLCAWSVRVQGNQPQHFGDGTRLSIL.

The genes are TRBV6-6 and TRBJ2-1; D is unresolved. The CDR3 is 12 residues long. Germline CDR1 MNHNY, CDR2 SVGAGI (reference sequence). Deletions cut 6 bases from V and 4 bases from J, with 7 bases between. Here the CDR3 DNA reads TGTGCCAGCAGCCCTAATTACAATGAGCAGTTCTTC. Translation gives CASSPNYNEQFF.

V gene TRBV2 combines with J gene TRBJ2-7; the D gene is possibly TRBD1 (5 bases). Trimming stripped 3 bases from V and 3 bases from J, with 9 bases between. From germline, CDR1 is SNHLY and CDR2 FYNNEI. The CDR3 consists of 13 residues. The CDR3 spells CASSDPTGYEQYF. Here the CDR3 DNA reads TGTGCCAGCAGTGATCCTACAGGCTACGAGCAGTACTTC.

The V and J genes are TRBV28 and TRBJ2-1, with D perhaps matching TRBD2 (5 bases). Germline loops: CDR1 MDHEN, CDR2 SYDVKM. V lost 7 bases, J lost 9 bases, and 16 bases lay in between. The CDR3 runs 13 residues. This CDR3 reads CASTLGVKGEQFF. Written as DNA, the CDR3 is TGTGCCAGCACTCTCGGGGTAAAGGGTGAGCAGTTCTTC.

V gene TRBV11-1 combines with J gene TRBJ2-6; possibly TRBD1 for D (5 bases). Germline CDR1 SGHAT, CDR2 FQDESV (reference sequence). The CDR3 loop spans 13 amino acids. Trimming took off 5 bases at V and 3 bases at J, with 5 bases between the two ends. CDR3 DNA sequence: TGTGCCAGCAGCCAGGGTGGGGCCAACGTCCTGACTTTC. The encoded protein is CASSQGGANVLTF.

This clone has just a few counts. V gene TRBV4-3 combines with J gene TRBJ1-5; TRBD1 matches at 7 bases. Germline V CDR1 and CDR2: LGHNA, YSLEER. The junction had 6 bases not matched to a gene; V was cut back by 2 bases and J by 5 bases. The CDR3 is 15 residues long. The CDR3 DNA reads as TGCGCCAGCAGCCAACCGGGACAGAACCATCAGCCCCAGCATTTT. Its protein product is CASSQPGQNHQPQHF.

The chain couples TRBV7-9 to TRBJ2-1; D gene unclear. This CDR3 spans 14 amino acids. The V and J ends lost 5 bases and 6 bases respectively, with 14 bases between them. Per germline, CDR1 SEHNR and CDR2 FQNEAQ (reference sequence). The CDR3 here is CASSPQVHLNEQFF. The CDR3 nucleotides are TGTGCCAGCAGCCCCCAAGTACACCTCAATGAGCAGTTCTTC.

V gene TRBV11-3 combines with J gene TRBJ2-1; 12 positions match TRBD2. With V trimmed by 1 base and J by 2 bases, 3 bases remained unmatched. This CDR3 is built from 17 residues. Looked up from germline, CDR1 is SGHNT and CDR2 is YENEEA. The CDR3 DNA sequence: TGTGCCAGCAGCTTAGTAACTAGCGGGGGGACCTACAATGAGCAGTTCTTC. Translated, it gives CASSLVTSGGTYNEQFF.

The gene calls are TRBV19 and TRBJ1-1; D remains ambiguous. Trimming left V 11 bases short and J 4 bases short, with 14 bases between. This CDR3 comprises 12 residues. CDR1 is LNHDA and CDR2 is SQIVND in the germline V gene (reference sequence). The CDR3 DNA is TGTGCCGTAAGACGGGGATTCACTGAAGCTTTCTTT. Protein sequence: CAVRRGFTEAFF.

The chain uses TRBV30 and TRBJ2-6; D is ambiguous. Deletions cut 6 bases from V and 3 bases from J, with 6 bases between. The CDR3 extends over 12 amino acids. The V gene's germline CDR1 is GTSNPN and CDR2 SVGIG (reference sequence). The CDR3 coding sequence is TGTGCCTGTTTATGTGGGGCCAACGTCCTGACTTTC. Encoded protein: CACLCGANVLTF.

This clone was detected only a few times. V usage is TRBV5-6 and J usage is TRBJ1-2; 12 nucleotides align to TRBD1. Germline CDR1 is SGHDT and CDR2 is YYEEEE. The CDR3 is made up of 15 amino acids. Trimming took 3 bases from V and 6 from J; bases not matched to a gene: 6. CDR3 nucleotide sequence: TGTGCCAGCAGCTCCGCGGGACAGGGGGCTAATGGCTACACCTTC. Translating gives CASSSAGQGANGYTF. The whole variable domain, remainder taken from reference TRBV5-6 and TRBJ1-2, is DAGVTQSPTHLIKTRGQQVTLRCSPKSGHDTVSWYQQALGQGPQFIFQYYEEEERQRGNFPDRFSGHQFPNYSSELNVNALLLGDSALYLCASSSAGQGANGYTFGSGTRLTVV.

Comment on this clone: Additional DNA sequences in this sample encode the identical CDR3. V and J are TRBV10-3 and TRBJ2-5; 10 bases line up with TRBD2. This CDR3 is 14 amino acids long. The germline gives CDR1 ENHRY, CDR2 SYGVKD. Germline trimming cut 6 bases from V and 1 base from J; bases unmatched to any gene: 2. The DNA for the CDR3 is TGTGCCATCAGCCGACTAGCGGGCCAAGAGACCCAGTACTTC. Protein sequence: CAISRLAGQETQYF.

CDR3 nucleotide sequence: TGTGCCAGCAGTTCGACCGCCCGGGGGCAGTTCTTC. Translating it yields CASSSTARGQFF. The chain recombines TRBV6-5 with TRBJ2-1; perhaps TRBD2 as D (5 bases). Per the germline V gene, CDR1 is MNHEY and CDR2 is SVGAGI. The CDR3 extends over 12 amino acids. V gave up 4 bases and J gave up 12 bases, with 13 bases separating them.

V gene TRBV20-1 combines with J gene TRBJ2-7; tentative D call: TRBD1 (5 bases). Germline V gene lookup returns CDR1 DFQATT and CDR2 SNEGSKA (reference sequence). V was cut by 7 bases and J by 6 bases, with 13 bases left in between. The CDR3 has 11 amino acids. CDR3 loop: CSVHRPGEQYF. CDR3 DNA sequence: TGCAGTGTCCACAGGCCCGGCGAGCAGTACTTC.

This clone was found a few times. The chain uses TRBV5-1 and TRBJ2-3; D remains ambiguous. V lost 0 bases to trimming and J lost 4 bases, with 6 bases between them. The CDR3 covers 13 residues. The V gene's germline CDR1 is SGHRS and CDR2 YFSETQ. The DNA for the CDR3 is TGCGCCAGCAGCTTGGTTCTTCCAGATACGCAGTATTTT. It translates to CASSLVLPDTQYF.

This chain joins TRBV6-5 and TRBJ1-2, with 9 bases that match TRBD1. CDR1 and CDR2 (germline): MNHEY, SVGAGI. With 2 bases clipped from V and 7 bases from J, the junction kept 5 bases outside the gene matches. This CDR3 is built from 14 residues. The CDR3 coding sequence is TGTGCCAGCAGTTACCTACAGGGGGCAGGTGGCTACACCTTC. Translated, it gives CASSYLQGAGGYTF.

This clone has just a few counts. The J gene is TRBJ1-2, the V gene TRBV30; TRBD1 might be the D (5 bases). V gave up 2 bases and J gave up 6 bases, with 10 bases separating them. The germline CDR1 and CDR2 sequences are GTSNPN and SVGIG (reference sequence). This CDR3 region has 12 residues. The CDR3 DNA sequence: TGTGCCTGGAGTTTAACGGGGGATGGCTACACCTTC. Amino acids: CAWSLTGDGYTF.

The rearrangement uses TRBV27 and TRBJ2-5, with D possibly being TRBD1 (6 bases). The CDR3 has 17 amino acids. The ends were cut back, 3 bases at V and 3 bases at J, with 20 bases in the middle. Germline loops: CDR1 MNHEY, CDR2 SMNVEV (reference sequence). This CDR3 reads CASSLWYRGQTEETQYF. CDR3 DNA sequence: TGTGCCAGCAGTTTGTGGTATAGAGGACAGACCGAAGAGACCCAGTACTTC.

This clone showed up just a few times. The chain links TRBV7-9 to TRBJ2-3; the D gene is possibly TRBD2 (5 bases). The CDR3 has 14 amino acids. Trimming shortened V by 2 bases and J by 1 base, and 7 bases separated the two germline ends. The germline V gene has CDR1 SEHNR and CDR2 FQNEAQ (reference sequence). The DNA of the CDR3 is TGTGCCAGCAGCTTATTCGGGGGCACAGATACGCAGTATTTT. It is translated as CASSLFGGTDTQYF.